Below, 29 T cell receptor beta chains from the same sample are listed, as sequenced in a study of OX40 agonist ivuxolimab in advanced cancers. The repertoire was sequenced with immunoSEQ multiplex PCR; TCRdb's copy has only in-frame clones and lacks some. In the table there are about 53,000 clones, 80% to 90% of which are singletons. The material sequenced was CD4+ or CD8+ T cells sorted from blood, taken in a trial of the OX40 agonist ivuxolimab. The receptor set was obtained from an adult with an advanced solid tumor such as melanoma, head and neck, liver or kidney cancer.

The rearrangement joins TRBV6-1 to TRBJ2-7; no reliable D call. The CDR3 is 13 residues long. V was cut by 2 bases and J by 3 bases, with 8 bases left in between. Germline CDR1 reads MNHNS; CDR2 reads SASEGT. This chain's CDR3 is CASSESSVYEQYF. CDR3 coding DNA: TGTGCCAGCAGTGAATCTTCGGTCTACGAGCAGTACTTC.

The V call is TRBV15, the J call TRBJ2-5; D is unresolved. The CDR3 loop spans 14 amino acids. V gave up 0 bases and J gave up 5 bases, with 10 bases separating them. Germline CDR1 reads LNHNV; CDR2 reads YYDKDF (reference sequence). CDR3 coding DNA: TGTGCCACCAGCAGAGATCTTAGTTCGGAGACCCAGTACTTC. Translating it yields CATSRDLSSETQYF.

The J gene is TRBJ1-3, the V gene TRBV7-2; D possibly corresponds to TRBD1 (6 bases). Germline V gene lookup returns CDR1 SGHTA and CDR2 FQGNSA. This CDR3 contains 13 residues. Trimming took 7 bases from V and 4 from J, leaving 11 bases between them. Here the CDR3 reads CASTTGAGNTIYF. The CDR3 nucleotides read TGTGCCAGCACCACGGGGGCCGGAAACACCATATATTTT.

The J gene is TRBJ1-2, the V gene TRBV4-1; D is ambiguous. Germline V gene data show CDR1 as MGHRA and CDR2 as YSYEKL. V dropped 0 bases and J dropped 4 bases, with 15 bases sitting between them. The CDR3 sequence is 16 residues long. The CDR3 here is CASSQDSGLNSYGYTF. The CDR3 DNA is TGCGCCAGCAGCCAAGATTCTGGGCTCAACAGCTATGGCTACACCTTC.

The chain combines TRBV7-3 with TRBJ2-1; D remains unclear. Germline assignment: CDR1 SGHTA and CDR2 FQGTGA. Trimming left V 1 base short and J 2 bases short, with 6 bases between. The CDR3 loop spans 14 amino acids. In DNA, the CDR3 is TGTGCCAGCAGCTTAAGCCGGACCTACAATGAGCAGTTCTTC. Its protein product is CASSLSRTYNEQFF.

The chain has TRBV30 and TRBJ2-3, with 9 bases fitting TRBD1. V lost 0 bases, J lost 4 bases, and 5 bases stayed unmatched. CDR3 length: 15 residues. The germline CDR1 and CDR2 sequences are GTSNPN and SVGIG (reference sequence). CDR3 DNA: TGTGCCTGGAGTGTGGGGACAGGGATTTCAGATACGCAGTATTTT. Translating it yields CAWSVGTGISDTQYF.

The chain links TRBV10-3 to TRBJ2-7, with 8 bases identical to TRBD1. CDR1 is ENHRY and CDR2 is SYGVKD in the germline V gene. The CDR3 sequence is 13 residues long. The junction had 8 bases not matched to a gene; V was cut back by 6 bases and J by 7 bases. The CDR3 loop is CAISQQGAGEQYF. The CDR3 DNA sequence: TGTGCCATCAGCCAGCAGGGGGCGGGTGAGCAGTACTTC.

The J gene is TRBJ2-2, the V gene TRBV2, with D unclear. The V end was cut by 4 bases, the J end by 4 bases, with 7 bases between. The CDR3 contains 13 residues. Per the germline V gene, CDR1 is SNHLY and CDR2 is FYNNEI. CDR3 loop: CASSGVVTGELFF. The DNA for the CDR3 is TGTGCCAGCAGTGGGGTGGTCACCGGGGAGCTGTTTTTT.

The CDR3 loop reads CASSLQEDEQFF. CDR3 DNA sequence: TGTGCCAGCTCACTACAAGAGGATGAGCAGTTCTTC. The V and J genes are TRBV18 and TRBJ2-1; D is unclear. V was trimmed by 4 bases and J by 8 bases, leaving 9 bases between them. CDR1 is KGHSH, CDR2 LQKENI, per germline. The CDR3 sequence is 12 residues long.

V usage is TRBV7-2 and J usage is TRBJ1-2; 7 bases line up with TRBD1. With 4 bases clipped from V and 7 bases from J, the junction kept 6 bases outside the gene matches. Germline CDR1 reads SGHTA; CDR2 reads FQGNSA. The CDR3 covers 13 residues. The DNA of the CDR3 is TGTGCCAGCAGCTCCACAGGGGATTTTGGCTACACCTTC. Translating gives CASSSTGDFGYTF.

This clone was picked up a small number of times. The rearrangement joins TRBV7-2 to TRBJ2-2; D is ambiguous. The CDR3 spans 15 residues. Trimming stripped 5 bases from V and 5 bases from J, with 15 bases between. Germline CDR1 reads SGHTA; CDR2 reads FQGNSA. In nucleotides, the CDR3 is TGTGCCAGCAGCCCCCGCTTGGGAAGTACCGGGGAGCTGTTTTTT. Its translation is CASSPRLGSTGELFF.

The rearrangement joins TRBV5-4 to TRBJ2-3; D ambiguous. CDR1 and CDR2 from the germline V gene are SGHNT and YYREEE (reference sequence). V was shortened by 0 bases and J by 3 bases, with 8 bases between the two germline ends. The CDR3 has 14 amino acids. The CDR3 spells CASSLGLSTDTQYF. DNA of the CDR3: TGTGCCAGCAGCTTGGGTCTATCAACAGATACGCAGTATTTT.

The genes are TRBV18 and TRBJ2-3; D unclear. The V and J ends lost 5 bases and 2 bases respectively, with 5 bases between them. CDR1 is KGHSH, CDR2 LQKENI, per germline. There are 12 residues in the CDR3. The CDR3 sequence is CASSTYTDTQYF. The CDR3 DNA is TGTGCCAGCTCAACGTACACAGATACGCAGTATTTT.

J is TRBJ2-5 and V is TRBV5-4; 8 bases are a match to TRBD1. The germline CDR1 and CDR2 sequences are SGHNT and YYREEE (reference sequence). This CDR3 comprises 14 residues. The junction had 6 bases not matched to a gene; V was cut back by 5 bases and J by 3 bases. CDR3 region: CASRETTGEETQYF. CDR3 coding DNA: TGTGCCAGCAGGGAGACGACAGGGGAAGAGACCCAGTACTTC. Variable domain in full (rest from reference TRBV5-4 and TRBJ2-5): ETGVTQSPTHLIKTRGQQVTLRCSSQSGHNTVSWYQQALGQGPQFIFQYYREEENGRGNFPPRFSGLQFPNYSSELNVNALELDDSALYLCASRETTGEETQYFGPGTRLLVL.

This clone was detected once. V gene TRBV5-6 combines with J gene TRBJ1-3, with a tentative D call TRBD1 (5 bases). This CDR3 has 17 residues. Germline V gene sequence: CDR1 SGHDT, CDR2 YYEEEE. V was trimmed by 2 bases and J by 0 bases, leaving 15 bases between them. The CDR3 region has the DNA TGTGCCAGCAGCTTACCACTAGACAGTTACTCTGGAAACACCATATATTTT. Translated, it gives CASSLPLDSYSGNTIYF.

V usage is TRBV10-1 and J usage is TRBJ2-1; 13 bases are a match to TRBD2. The germline V gene encodes CDR1 WNHNN and CDR2 SYGVQD (reference sequence). The CDR3 spans 17 residues. The junction had 7 bases not matched to a gene; V was cut back by 0 bases and J by 8 bases. Written as DNA, the CDR3 is TGCGCCAGCAGTGAGTCCGGGACTAGCGGGAATGGCGATGAGCAGTTCTTC. Its protein product is CASSESGTSGNGDEQFF.

V is TRBV10-1 and J is TRBJ2-7, with TRBD1 identical over 7 bases. This CDR3 has 13 residues. V shed 6 bases and J 1 base; nucleotides not matched to a gene: 3. CDR1 and CDR2 from the germline V gene are WNHNN and SYGVQD (reference sequence). The CDR3 sequence: CASSPGQSYEQYF. Here the CDR3 DNA reads TGCGCCAGCAGCCCGGGACAGTCCTACGAGCAGTACTTC.

This chain connects TRBV28 to TRBJ2-1; 11 nucleotides line up with TRBD2. V was pared by 5 bases and J by 0 bases, with 3 bases of the junction left unmatched. The germline CDR1 and CDR2 sequences are MDHEN and SYDVKM. The CDR3 runs 16 residues. The CDR3 sequence is CASSVAGGNSYNEQFF. In nucleotides, the CDR3 is TGTGCCAGCAGTGTAGCGGGAGGGAACTCCTACAATGAGCAGTTCTTC.

The chain employs TRBV7-2 and TRBJ1-2; D is uncertain. Germline CDR1 SGHTA, CDR2 FQGNSA. With 5 bases removed from V and 5 bases from J, the gap between germline ends came to 12 bases. This CDR3 has 13 residues. The DNA for the CDR3 is TGTGCCAGCAGCACGGGTGCAGGATATGGCTACACCTTC. Protein sequence: CASSTGAGYGYTF. Based on the CDR3 plus reference TRBV7-2 and TRBJ1-2, the full variable domain is GAGVSQSPSNKVTEKGKDVELRCDPISGHTALYWYRQSLGQGLEFLIYFQGNSAPDKSGLPSDRFSAERTGGSVSTLTIQRTQQEDSAVYLCASSTGAGYGYTFGSGTRLTVV.

The V call is TRBV5-6, the J call TRBJ1-5; D is undetermined. V dropped 4 bases and J dropped 0 bases, with 11 bases sitting between them. Germline CDR1 and CDR2: SGHDT and YYEEEE. This CDR3 spans 15 amino acids. The CDR3 reads CASSAGLYSNQPQHF. CDR3 DNA: TGTGCCAGCAGCGCGGGCCTCTATAGCAATCAGCCCCAGCATTTT.

Only a few counts were recorded for this clone. The chain links TRBV29-1 to TRBJ1-2, with D perhaps matching TRBD1 (6 bases). The CDR3 is 12 residues long. CDR1 and CDR2 from the germline V gene are SQVTM and ANQGSEA. V was shortened by 5 bases and J by 4 bases, with 11 bases between the two germline ends. DNA for the CDR3: TGCAGCGTTACAGGGAATAGCTATGGCTACACCTTC. Amino acid sequence: CSVTGNSYGYTF.

The rearrangement uses TRBV2 and TRBJ2-7; TRBD1 aligns across 8 bases. This CDR3 spans 15 amino acids. The V gene end was trimmed by 2 bases and the J gene end by 3 bases; junction bases not matched to a gene: 6. Germline lookup yields CDR1 SNHLY and CDR2 FYNNEI. This chain's CDR3 is CASSEIGTGFYEQYF. The CDR3 nucleotides read TGTGCCAGCAGTGAAATCGGGACAGGCTTCTACGAGCAGTACTTC.

V and J are TRBV5-4 and TRBJ2-1; no firm D call. Germline V gives CDR1 SGHNT, CDR2 YYREEE (reference sequence). This CDR3 is 13 amino acids long. The V end was cut by 4 bases, the J end by 3 bases, with 8 bases between. The CDR3 protein is CASSPDIYNEQFF. DNA of the CDR3: TGTGCCAGCAGCCCTGACATCTACAATGAGCAGTTCTTC. Combining the CDR3 with reference TRBV5-4 and TRBJ2-1 gives the whole variable domain ETGVTQSPTHLIKTRGQQVTLRCSSQSGHNTVSWYQQALGQGPQFIFQYYREEENGRGNFPPRFSGLQFPNYSSELNVNALELDDSALYLCASSPDIYNEQFFGPGTRLTVL.

V and J are TRBV7-8 and TRBJ1-2, with D uncertain. CDR3 length: 14 amino acids. V lost 3 bases to trimming and J lost 5 bases, with 13 bases between them. Germline CDR1 SGHVS, CDR2 FQNEAQ. The CDR3 bases are TGTGCCAGCAGCTTGACCACGGGAGCATATGGCTACACCTTC. Translated: CASSLTTGAYGYTF.

The chain joins TRBV27 to TRBJ1-5; no clear D gene. The CDR3 consists of 12 residues. The V gene lost 3 bases and the J gene lost 3 bases, with 3 bases spanning the gap. Germline values: CDR1 MNHEY, CDR2 SMNVEV (reference sequence). The DNA for the CDR3 is TGTGCCAGCAGTTTTACCAATCAGCCCCAGCATTTT. It codes for CASSFTNQPQHF.

V and J are TRBV9 and TRBJ2-6; 11 bases match TRBD1. The CDR3 is 24 amino acids. V gave up 3 bases and J gave up 1 base; unmatched junction bases: 24. Germline V gene lookup returns CDR1 SGDLS and CDR2 YYNGEE. The CDR3 loop is CASSAKGQGAHRIESGSGANVLTF. CDR3 sequence (DNA): TGTGCCAGCAGCGCGAAAGGACAGGGGGCACATAGAATAGAGTCTGGGTCTGGGGCCAACGTCCTGACTTTC.

The J gene is TRBJ2-1, the V gene TRBV7-9, with D maybe TRBD2 (6 bases). The CDR3 extends over 16 amino acids. V dropped 3 bases and J dropped 5 bases, with 17 bases sitting between them. CDR1 and CDR2 (germline): SEHNR, FQNEAQ (reference sequence). CDR3 DNA: TGTGCCAGCAGCTTCGTCCGGGACTCCCGGGACAATGAGCAGTTCTTC. Its protein product is CASSFVRDSRDNEQFF.

The chain recombines TRBV30 with TRBJ1-3; 7 bases fit TRBD1. The V and J ends lost 5 bases and 3 bases, in that order; junction bases with no gene match: 1. This CDR3 contains 12 residues. In germline, CDR1 is GTSNPN, CDR2 SVGIG (reference sequence). In nucleotides, the CDR3 is TGTGCCTGGGACAGGGTTGGAAACACCATATATTTT. Its protein is CAWDRVGNTIYF.

The chain has TRBV11-2 and TRBJ2-7; 7 bases align to TRBD1. CDR1 SGHAT and CDR2 FQNNGV come from the germline V gene. Losses at the gene ends were 4 bases for V and 0 bases for J; bases not matched to a gene: 6. The CDR3 has 15 amino acids. This CDR3 is CASSSNRDSSYEQYF. In DNA form, the CDR3 reads TGTGCCAGCAGCTCTAACCGGGACAGCTCCTACGAGCAGTACTTC. Drawing the rest from reference TRBV11-2 and TRBJ2-7, the complete variable domain is EAGVAQSPRYKIIEKRQSVAFWCNPISGHATLYWYQQILGQGPKLLIQFQNNGVVDDSQLPKDRFSAERLKGVDSTLKIQPAKLEDSAVYLCASSSNRDSSYEQYFGPGTRLTVT.